Listed here are 27 T cell receptor beta chains from one sample, sequenced in a study of CD8+CD57+ T cells in acquired aplastic anemia. The use of genomic DNA as template underpinned the TCR beta VDJ and CDR3 profiling. TCRdb re-called the reads with MiXCR, one entry per CDR3 protein. The table lists about 160,000 distinct CDR3 sequences, just under 45% of them singletons. The sample consisted of sorted CD4+, CD8+, or CD8+CD57+ T cells (not recorded which) from PBMCs. The receptors were gathered from a human donor in good health.

J is TRBJ1-6 and V is TRBV19, with a weak D call TRBD1 (5 bases). The CDR3 totals 13 residues. V was cut by 6 bases and J by 8 bases, with 11 bases left in between. CDR1 LNHDA and CDR2 SQIVND come from the germline V gene (reference sequence). CDR3 amino acids: CASSGREYSPLHF. CDR3 DNA sequence: TGTGCCAGTAGCGGCAGGGAGTATTCACCCCTCCACTTT.

On this clonotype: Compared with germline, one end of the junction differs, possibly owing to a read error. The gene calls are TRBV4-1 and TRBJ2-7; 9 bases map to TRBD2. The CDR3 consists of 16 residues. The germline gives CDR1 MGHRA, CDR2 YSYEKL. As DNA, the CDR3 is TGCGCCAGCAGCCCGTGGGCTAGCGGGGACGCCTACGAGCAGTGCTTC. Its translation: CASSPWASGDAYEQCF.

The genes are TRBV24-1 and TRBJ2-3; 8 nucleotides line up with TRBD2. J gave up 2 bases and V 4 bases, and 7 bases lay outside the gene matches. The CDR3 has 16 residues. CDR1 is KGHDR and CDR2 is SFDVKD in the germline V gene. The CDR3 here is CATSEQAGADTDTQYF. The CDR3 coding sequence is TGTGCCACCAGTGAACAAGCGGGAGCGGACACAGATACGCAGTATTTT.

The sample holds many counts of this clonotype. The chain combines TRBV5-6 with TRBJ2-5, with a weak D call TRBD1 (5 bases). Germline-derived CDR1 and CDR2 are SGHDT and YYEEEE. Trimming left V 0 bases short and J 5 bases short, with 14 bases between. This CDR3 is built from 15 residues. This chain's CDR3 is CASSLVTAGHETQYF. The CDR3, as DNA: TGTGCCAGCAGCTTGGTTACGGCAGGGCATGAGACCCAGTACTTC.

The J gene is TRBJ2-1, the V gene TRBV27, with D unclear. Trimming stripped 5 bases from V and 8 bases from J, with 19 bases between. The CDR3 length is 15 residues. The germline gives CDR1 MNHEY, CDR2 SMNVEV (reference sequence). The chain's CDR3 is CASSPLDRIPDEQFF. CDR3 in DNA: TGTGCCAGCAGTCCCTTGGACCGCATCCCAGATGAGCAGTTCTTC.

There are many counts of this clonotype. The chain employs TRBV20-1 and TRBJ2-7; 7 bases line up with TRBD2. CDR3 size: 15 residues. V was pared by 0 bases and J by 2 bases, with 7 bases of the junction left unmatched. The V gene's germline CDR1 is DFQATT and CDR2 SNEGSKA (reference sequence). This chain's CDR3 is CSARDARTSAYEQYF. The CDR3 DNA follows: TGCAGTGCTAGAGATGCTCGAACTAGCGCCTACGAGCAGTACTTC.

There are many counts of this clonotype. The gene calls are TRBV2 and TRBJ2-6; no clear D gene. With 5 bases removed from V and 0 bases from J, the gap between germline ends came to 5 bases. This CDR3 contains 14 residues. Germline loops: CDR1 SNHLY, CDR2 FYNNEI. In DNA form, the CDR3 reads TGTGCCAGCAGTTGGAGCTCTGGGGCCAACGTCCTGACTTTC. Residues: CASSWSSGANVLTF.

V and J are TRBV10-2 and TRBJ2-5, with 16 bases matching TRBD2. Germline values: CDR1 WSHSY, CDR2 SAAADI. The CDR3 loop spans 15 amino acids. Trimming removed 7 bases from V and 4 bases from J; junction bases left unmatched: 3. The CDR3 region has the DNA TGCGCCAGCACGGGACTAGCGGGGGGGTTAGAGACCCAGTACTTC. Its protein product is CASTGLAGGLETQYF.

This clonotype has a count of ten or more. The chain is built from TRBV6-6 and TRBJ2-1, with 8 bases that match TRBD1. The CDR3 contains 14 residues. The germline gives CDR1 MNHNY, CDR2 SVGAGI (reference sequence). The V and J ends lost 1 base and 8 bases, in that order; junction bases with no gene match: 4. CDR3 region: CASSYFQGAYEQFF. CDR3 nucleotide sequence: TGTGCCAGCAGTTACTTTCAGGGGGCCTATGAGCAGTTCTTC.

In its sample, this clonotype was seen once. One junction end disagrees with the germline gene, perhaps due to a read error. J is TRBJ1-5 and V is TRBV24-1; D ambiguous. Germline V gene data show CDR1 as KGHDR and CDR2 as SFDVKD. The CDR3 is made up of 15 amino acids. In DNA form, the CDR3 reads TGTGCCACCAGTGACCCTGACGGGAGCAATCAGCCCCAGCACTTT. Amino acid sequence: CATSDPDGSNQPQHF.

This clonotype was seen many times. At one end the junction does not follow the germline gene, possibly because of a read error. The genes are TRBV11-2 and TRBJ2-1; 10 nucleotides agree with TRBD2. Per germline, CDR1 SGHAT and CDR2 FQNNGV. There are 13 residues in the CDR3. The CDR3 sequence is CASSLYGTSDTSF. In nucleotides, the CDR3 is TGTGCCAGCAGCTTATACGGGACTAGCGACACGAGCTTC.

The V gene is TRBV28, the J gene TRBJ2-7; D gene unclear. This CDR3 spans 15 amino acids. V was trimmed by 3 bases and J by 2 bases, leaving 14 bases between them. Per germline, CDR1 MDHEN and CDR2 SYDVKM. CDR3 sequence: CASSLMGDFTYEQYF. The CDR3 DNA sequence: TGTGCCAGCAGTTTGATGGGTGACTTTACCTACGAGCAGTACTTC.

The V call is TRBV7-2, the J call TRBJ1-2; TRBD1 is a possible D gene (6 bases). CDR3 length: 14 amino acids. V shed 7 bases and J shed 6 bases, with 18 bases lying between them. The germline V gene has CDR1 SGHTA and CDR2 FQGNSA. In DNA form, the CDR3 reads TGTGCCAGCATGGAGCTGGGGGCATCTGATGGCTACACCTTC. It translates to CASMELGASDGYTF.

V is TRBV27 and J is TRBJ2-7; D might be TRBD1 (7 bases). With 2 bases removed from V and 2 bases from J, the gap between germline ends came to 10 bases. The CDR3 consists of 14 residues. CDR1 MNHEY and CDR2 SMNVEV come from the germline V gene (reference sequence). In DNA, the CDR3 is TGTGCCAGCAGTTTAAGGAGGGGGCCCTACGAGCAGTACTTC. Translating it yields CASSLRRGPYEQYF.

Comments on this clonotype: At one end the junction does not follow the germline gene, possibly because of a read error. The V call is TRBV10-3, the J call TRBJ2-3, with no clear D. The length of the CDR3 is 13 residues. Germline CDR1 is ENHRY and CDR2 is SYGVKD. The CDR3, as DNA: TGTGCCAGCAGTGACTCGGGCACAGATACGCAGTATTTT. Protein sequence: CASSDSGTDTQYF.

This chain joins TRBV18 and TRBJ2-1; 9 positions agree with TRBD2. Looked up from germline, CDR1 is KGHSH and CDR2 is LQKENI. The CDR3 totals 15 residues. Germline trimming cut 1 base from V and 9 bases from J; bases unmatched to any gene: 7. The CDR3 bases are TGTGCCAGCTCACCACTACGCGGGGGGGCCGTTGAGCAGTTCTTC. Its protein product is CASSPLRGGAVEQFF.

J is TRBJ1-5 and V is TRBV19, with 7 bases matching TRBD1. V lost 8 bases, J lost 5 bases, and 12 bases stayed unmatched. The CDR3 extends over 15 amino acids. CDR1 is LNHDA and CDR2 is SQIVND in the germline V gene (reference sequence). In DNA form, the CDR3 reads TGTGCCAGTCTAAAACAGGGGAGAACGGATCAGCCCCAGCATTTT. Translating it yields CASLKQGRTDQPQHF.

Comments on this clonotype: This may come from a read error, since a much larger clone is one base off. CDR3 sequence: CASSSLLGVGYAF. As DNA, the CDR3 is TGTGCCAGCAGTTCCCTATTGGGGGTTGGCTACGCCTTC. This chain links TRBV27 with TRBJ1-2, with D possibly being TRBD1 (5 bases). From germline, CDR1 is MNHEY and CDR2 SMNVEV (reference sequence). The CDR3 contains 13 residues.

In this sample, this clonotype turned up a few times. The gene calls are TRBV6-2 or TRBV6-3 and TRBJ1-4, with D perhaps matching TRBD1 (6 bases). Germline CDR1 MNHEY, CDR2 SVGEGT. Trimming removed 6 bases at V and 6 bases at J, with 14 bases between. The CDR3 extends over 14 amino acids. The chain's CDR3 is CASRLEGVDEKLFF. Written as DNA, the CDR3 is TGTGCCAGCAGACTTGAGGGGGTGGATGAAAAACTGTTTTTT.

This clonotype was observed at least ten times. The chain combines TRBV7-2 with TRBJ2-5, with unresolved D. With 3 bases removed from V and 5 bases from J, the gap between germline ends came to 16 bases. This CDR3 comprises 15 residues. CDR1 is SGHTA and CDR2 is FQGNSA in the germline V gene. DNA for the CDR3: TGTGCCAGCAGCTTTTACGACGCGTGGGGTGAGACCCAGTACTTC. Protein product: CASSFYDAWGETQYF.

The chain is built from TRBV2 and TRBJ2-5; D gene uncertain. Per germline, CDR1 SNHLY and CDR2 FYNNEI. The CDR3 covers 12 residues. The CDR3 here is CASLQARETQYF. The CDR3 DNA sequence: TGTGCTAGTTTGCAGGCTCGAGAGACCCAGTACTTC.

In DNA, the CDR3 is TGCAGTGCTAGAGCGAGCGGGGGGATCCGCGCAGAGACCCAGTACTTC. Amino acids: CSARASGGIRAETQYF. The chain carries TRBV20-1 and TRBJ2-5; 9 bases map to TRBD2. V was pared by 1 base and J by 4 bases, with 10 bases of the junction left unmatched. The CDR3 extends over 16 amino acids. Germline CDR1 DFQATT, CDR2 SNEGSKA (reference sequence).

This chain links TRBV10-3 with TRBJ1-2; 9 nucleotides match TRBD1. Germline trimming cut 10 bases from V and 7 bases from J; bases unmatched to any gene: 16. Germline V gene sequence: CDR1 ENHRY, CDR2 SYGVKD. The CDR3 is made up of 15 amino acids. CDR3 nucleotide sequence: TGTGCCAGCAATCCCGGGACAGGGCTCGCCTGTGGCTACACCTTC. This gives the protein CASNPGTGLACGYTF.

V gene TRBV12-3 or TRBV12-4 combines with J gene TRBJ2-3; no clear D. CDR3 size: 11 residues. V gave up 8 bases and J gave up 3 bases, with 6 bases separating them. The CDR3 is CASALTDTQYF. The CDR3 nucleotides read TGTGCCAGCGCCCTTACAGATACGCAGTATTTT.

The J gene is TRBJ2-1, the V gene TRBV19, with 7 bases lining up with TRBD2. Trimming at V came to 6 bases and at J to 9 bases, leaving 14 bases not matched to a gene. Germline V gives CDR1 LNHDA, CDR2 SQIVND (reference sequence). The CDR3 sequence is 15 residues long. The CDR3 is CASSSPGTIIPEQFF. DNA for the CDR3: TGTGCCAGTAGCTCACCCGGGACTATTATTCCTGAGCAGTTCTTC.

This chain connects TRBV25-1 to TRBJ1-2; D is unresolved. This CDR3 contains 13 residues. Trimming left V 4 bases short and J 6 bases short, with 12 bases between. The germline V gene encodes CDR1 MGHDK and CDR2 SYGVNS. The CDR3 nucleotides are TGTGCCAGCAGTGGAGCAAACTCGGATGGCTACACCTTC. The encoded protein is CASSGANSDGYTF.

This clonotype was observed once. The gene calls are TRBV5-1 and TRBJ2-7, with 10 bases fitting TRBD1. This CDR3 spans 20 amino acids. Unmatched junction bases numbered 25, after V lost 5 bases and J lost 5 bases. The germline gives CDR1 SGHRS, CDR2 YFSETQ. This chain's CDR3 is CASSYWGPGTGAESSHEQYF. Written as DNA, the CDR3 is TGCGCCAGCAGTTACTGGGGACCCGGGACAGGGGCCGAATCAAGTCACGAGCAGTACTTC.